This T cell receptor (beta chain) was sequenced for a study of CD8+CD57+ T cells in acquired aplastic anemia. Regarding this clonotype: Its antigen is unknown.

Trimming pared 1 base from V and 2 bases from J, leaving 5 bases between. Germline V gives CDR1 SQVTM, CDR2 ANQGSEA. This CDR3 has 13 residues. Genomic DNA constituted the template upon which TCR beta VDJ and CDR3 profiling was performed. TCRdb re-called the reads through MiXCR, storing one row per CDR3 protein. The sample consists of 200,000 to 250,000 distinct CDR3 sequences, more than 55% of them appearing once. By flow cytometry, patients selected for sequencing had shown an expansion of CD8+CD57+ cells. General observations from the study: Any difference that existed in CD8+ Simpson's diversity between patients and controls was not significant.

V is TRBV29-1 and J is TRBJ2-2; no reliable D call. This TCR came from a human donor with aplastic anemia. The sequenced sample was sorted CD4+, CD8+, or CD8+CD57+ T cells (not recorded which) from PBMCs. The CDR3 protein is CSVEGRNTGELFF. DNA for the CDR3: TGCAGCGTTGAAGGACGTAACACCGGGGAGCTGTTTTTT.